Each of the 15 T cell receptor beta chains below was sequenced from the same sample in a study of cytomegalovirus exposure and HLA in healthy donors. 13 Jbeta primers and 60 Vbeta primers were used for the PCR. Sequencing used immunoSEQ multiplex PCR; TCRdb keeps in-frame clones, though not all of them. The repertoire holds 110,000 or so clones, about 64% seen once, with roughly 8% in the top ten. The sequenced sample was PBMCs. The receptors stem from a man aged 18-30 years in good health and CMV-seropositive.

The V and J genes are TRBV2 and TRBJ2-5, with 11 nucleotides matching TRBD2. Germline V gives CDR1 SNHLY, CDR2 FYNNEI. The CDR3 extends over 16 amino acids. With 4 bases clipped from V and 2 bases from J, the junction kept 6 bases outside the gene matches. CDR3 loop: CASSGLAGGVQETQYF. The CDR3 DNA follows: TGTGCCAGCAGTGGGCTAGCGGGGGGTGTACAAGAGACCCAGTACTTC.

This chain uses TRBV11-2 with TRBJ1-2, with 7 positions matching TRBD1. V trimming: 3 bases; J trimming: 7 bases; junction bases outside the gene matches: 23. The germline V gene encodes CDR1 SGHAT and CDR2 FQNNGV. The CDR3 extends over 19 amino acids. CDR3 sequence: CASSLGTLAGGAGDPGYTF. In DNA, the CDR3 is TGTGCCAGCAGCTTGGGCACCTTGGCAGGGGGAGCCGGAGACCCTGGCTACACCTTC.

The rearrangement links TRBV4-1 to TRBJ1-2, with 10 nucleotides matching TRBD1. CDR1 MGHRA and CDR2 YSYEKL come from the germline V gene. CDR3 length equals 18 residues. Unmatched junction bases numbered 11, after V lost 0 bases and J lost 4 bases. In DNA, the CDR3 is TGCGCCAGCAGCCAAGAAGGACAGGGGGAGTCCGTGGGCTATGGCTACACCTTC. Protein sequence: CASSQEGQGESVGYGYTF.

The J gene is TRBJ2-7, the V gene TRBV5-1, with D hard to call. This CDR3 has 14 residues. Germline CDR1 and CDR2: SGHRS and YFSETQ. The V end was cut by 0 bases, the J end by 2 bases, with 9 bases between. The CDR3 loop is CASSLGEATYEQYV. The CDR3 coding sequence is TGCGCCAGCAGCTTGGGAGAGGCAACCTACGAGCAGTACGTC.

The V call is TRBV5-1, the J call TRBJ2-1; D unclear. In germline, CDR1 is SGHRS, CDR2 YFSETQ. Trimming left V 0 bases short and J 8 bases short, with 9 bases between. The CDR3 contains 13 residues. The CDR3 DNA follows: TGCGCCAGCAGCTTGGACAGTATCTATGAGCAGTTCTTC. Translated, it gives CASSLDSIYEQFF.

Turning to this clone: At one end, the junction sequence differs from germline, possibly due to a read error. This chain links TRBV19 with TRBJ1-1; TRBD1 aligns across 7 bases. Germline V gene sequence: CDR1 LNHDA, CDR2 SQIVND (reference sequence). The CDR3 spans 15 residues. The CDR3: CASRVQGKKNTEAFF. The CDR3 nucleotides read TGTGCTAGTAGGGTACAGGGGAAAAAGAACACTGAAGCTTTCTTT.

This clone occurred a few times. V gene TRBV21-1 combines with J gene TRBJ1-5; TRBD1 is taken as the D call from the table, unchecked against the DNA. TRBV21-1 has pseudogene status. The length of the CDR3 is 16 residues. As DNA, the CDR3 is TGTGCCAGCAGCAGAAGACAGAGGCGGCGCAATCAGCCCCAGCATTTT. It is translated as CASSRRQRRRNQPQHF.

This chain joins TRBV6-4 and TRBJ2-3, with TRBD2 matching 11 bases. V trimming: 5 bases; J trimming: 0 bases; junction bases outside the gene matches: 1. This CDR3 region has 15 residues. From germline, CDR1 is MRHNA and CDR2 SNTAGT. The CDR3 sequence: CASSLAGGSTDTQYF. The CDR3 bases are TGTGCCAGCAGTCTAGCGGGGGGTAGCACAGATACGCAGTATTTT.

This clone was observed a few times. The chain employs TRBV5-1 and TRBJ2-5; the match to TRBD2 covers 7 bases. Unmatched junction bases numbered 9, after V lost 5 bases and J lost 5 bases. The germline V gene has CDR1 SGHRS and CDR2 YFSETQ. The CDR3 spans 14 residues. In DNA, the CDR3 is TGCGCCAGCAGTGCGACTAGCTTTGAGGAGACCCAGTACTTC. Amino acid sequence: CASSATSFEETQYF.

The rearrangement uses TRBV10-3 and TRBJ2-5, with 9 bases identical to TRBD2. After removal of 4 bases from V and 2 bases from J, the junction contained 5 bases not matched to a gene. This CDR3 is built from 15 residues. The germline gives CDR1 ENHRY, CDR2 SYGVKD. CDR3 DNA sequence: TGTGCCATCAGTGGGGATAGCGGGGGACAAGAGACCCAGTACTTC. As protein: CAISGDSGGQETQYF.

The chain links TRBV5-1 to TRBJ2-5, with a possible D match to TRBD2 (5 bases). This CDR3 has 15 amino acids. Germline assignment: CDR1 SGHRS and CDR2 YFSETQ. V lost 0 bases to trimming and J lost 2 bases, with 11 bases between them. The CDR3: CASSLGTGPQETQYF. CDR3 in DNA: TGCGCCAGCAGCTTGGGGACTGGACCTCAAGAGACCCAGTACTTC.

This chain joins TRBV27 and TRBJ2-7, with D unresolved. Deletions cut 5 bases from V and 9 bases from J, with 32 bases between. The CDR3 contains 18 residues. Germline loops: CDR1 MNHEY, CDR2 SMNVEV (reference sequence). CDR3: CASSPMVPVVGRPKGQYV. For the CDR3, the DNA is TGTGCCAGCAGTCCCATGGTCCCGGTGGTCGGACGGCCGAAGGGGCAGTACGTC.

J is TRBJ1-3 and V is TRBV7-9; D remains ambiguous. The germline CDR1 and CDR2 sequences are SEHNR and FQNEAQ (reference sequence). The CDR3 runs 12 residues. V shed 8 bases and J shed 0 bases, with 5 bases lying between them. The CDR3 is CASWLSGNTIYF. CDR3 nucleotide sequence: TGTGCCAGCTGGCTCTCTGGAAACACCATATATTTT.

This chain connects TRBV14 to TRBJ2-1, with a weak D call TRBD1 (6 bases). Trimming cost V 3 bases and J 4 bases, with 13 bases left between them. Germline loops: CDR1 SGHDN, CDR2 FVKESK. The CDR3 length is 15 residues. The CDR3: CASSQTGRGYNEQFF. In DNA form, the CDR3 reads TGTGCCAGCAGCCAGACAGGTCGTGGGTACAATGAGCAGTTCTTC.

The CDR3 nucleotides are TGTGCCAGCAGTCTACAGGGGAAAACTAACTATGGCTACACCTTC. Its translation: CASSLQGKTNYGYTF. The gene calls are TRBV27 and TRBJ1-2; 7 bases are shared with TRBD1. With V trimmed by 5 bases and J by 0 bases, 6 bases remained unmatched. This CDR3 region has 15 residues. CDR1 is MNHEY and CDR2 is SMNVEV in the germline V gene (reference sequence).